Below are 17 T cell receptor beta chains sequenced from a single sample in a study of human T cells and chemical hapten exposure. TCRdb re-analysed the RACE reads in MiXCR, keeping a single row per CDR3 protein. Here the sample spans 85,000 to 100,000 distinct CDR3 sequences, about 28% being singletons. Regarding time point: patch test 3, about 24 weeks after DPC sensitization. Sample treatment: therapeutic diphenylcyclopropenone sensitization with weekly scalp DPC. Sequencing used whole blood, obtained in connection with sensitization to the hapten diphenylcyclopropenone (DPC). These receptors all stem from a man between 40 and 49 years old with alopecia areata. Some clones in this sample may be carry-over from other donors' samples.

V is TRBV27 and J is TRBJ1-5; 10 positions match TRBD1. V lost 5 bases and J lost 2; bases outside the gene matches: 3. The CDR3 is made up of 15 amino acids. The germline gives CDR1 MNHEY, CDR2 SMNVEV (reference sequence). The CDR3 DNA reads TGTGCCAGCAGTACCGGGACAGGGGGCAATCAGCCCCAGCATTTT. This translates into CASSTGTGGNQPQHF.

V gene TRBV7-3 combines with J gene TRBJ2-2; possibly TRBD1 for D (5 bases). CDR1 is SGHTA, CDR2 FQGTGA, per germline. V lost 6 bases to trimming and J lost 0 bases, with 8 bases between them. This CDR3 spans 14 amino acids. The CDR3 spells CASSGAANTGELFF. The CDR3 nucleotides read TGTGCCAGCAGTGGGGCAGCGAACACCGGGGAGCTGTTTTTT.

This clonotype was recorded a few times. This chain links TRBV6-1 with TRBJ1-1; 10 bases are shared with TRBD1. This CDR3 spans 18 amino acids. Germline V gene data show CDR1 as MNHNS and CDR2 as SASEGT. Losses at the gene ends were 4 bases for V and 3 bases for J; bases not matched to a gene: 14. The CDR3 region is CASSVWDRGREWDTEAFF. DNA of the CDR3: TGTGCCAGCAGTGTTTGGGACAGGGGCAGAGAATGGGACACTGAAGCTTTCTTT.

The DNA for the CDR3 is TGTGCCAGCAGCACCGACAGTTGGGACTACGAGCAGTACTTC. It yields the protein CASSTDSWDYEQYF. This chain connects TRBV11-3 to TRBJ2-7, with D possibly TRBD1 on 5 matching bases. CDR1 and CDR2 (germline): SGHNT, YENEEA. V was trimmed by 5 bases and J by 3 bases, leaving 14 bases between them. The length of the CDR3 is 14 residues.

This sequence joins TRBV11-2 and TRBJ1-1; D is undetermined. Germline V gene sequence: CDR1 SGHAT, CDR2 FQNNGV. Trimming cost V 2 bases and J 1 base, with 11 bases left between them. This CDR3 comprises 15 residues. Written as DNA, the CDR3 is TGTGCCAGCAGCTTATATGGGTCTGAGAACACTGAAGCTTTCTTT. It is translated as CASSLYGSENTEAFF.

This clonotype was found a few times. V usage is TRBV20-1 and J usage is TRBJ2-7; 7 positions agree with TRBD2. V dropped 0 bases and J dropped 1; count of bases not matched to a gene: 6. The CDR3 is made up of 15 amino acids. Germline V gene sequence: CDR1 DFQATT, CDR2 SNEGSKA (reference sequence). Written as DNA, the CDR3 is TGCAGTGCTAGAGATCCCGGGGGAGGGTCCTACGAGCAGTACTTC. Its translation is CSARDPGGGSYEQYF.

This clonotype was detected only a few times. The chain links TRBV28 to TRBJ2-1, with 9 bases identical to TRBD1. CDR1 is MDHEN, CDR2 SYDVKM, per germline. The CDR3 runs to 16 residues. Losses at the gene ends were 5 bases for V and 4 bases for J; bases not matched to a gene: 9. CDR3 nucleotide sequence: TGTGCCAGCAGTACGGTGACAGGGGGGGAGTACAATGAGCAGTTCTTC. As protein: CASSTVTGGEYNEQFF.

The chain employs TRBV6-2 or TRBV6-3 and TRBJ1-1; tentatively, D is TRBD1 (5 bases). The germline gives CDR1 MNHEY, CDR2 SVGEGT. The CDR3 loop spans 11 amino acids. V was trimmed by 7 bases and J by 5 bases, leaving 8 bases between them. This CDR3 is CASNQGTEAFF. The CDR3 DNA follows: TGTGCCAGCAATCAGGGTACTGAAGCTTTCTTT.

This clonotype was seen more than once but under ten times. The CDR3 nucleotides are TGTGCCAACCCTACGGTGACGACAGGATCCACAGATACGCAGTATTTT. Translating gives CANPTVTTGSTDTQYF. The V and J genes are TRBV2 and TRBJ2-3; D might be TRBD1 (6 bases). The CDR3 contains 16 residues. V was trimmed by 10 bases and J by 2 bases, leaving 22 bases between them. CDR1 is SNHLY and CDR2 is FYNNEI in the germline V gene.

The CDR3 DNA reads as TGTGCCAGCAACTCTCAAGCGGGAGCTCACGGGGAGCTGTTTTTT. Translated, it gives CASNSQAGAHGELFF. The chain is built from TRBV9 and TRBJ2-2; TRBD2 aligns across 8 bases. This CDR3 region has 15 residues. CDR1 and CDR2 (germline): SGDLS, YYNGEE. The ends lost 6 bases at V and 7 bases at J; junction bases unmatched: 11.

V and J are TRBV27 and TRBJ1-6; the match to TRBD1 covers 9 bases. Germline CDR1 is MNHEY and CDR2 is SMNVEV (reference sequence). The CDR3 spans 20 residues. The V gene end was trimmed by 0 bases and the J gene end by 5 bases; junction bases not matched to a gene: 14. The CDR3 coding sequence is TGTGCCAGCAGTTTATCATCCCCGCGGATGACAGGGGGGGATAATTCACCCCTCCACTTT. This codes for CASSLSSPRMTGGDNSPLHF.

The chain employs TRBV12-3 or TRBV12-4 and TRBJ1-6; TRBD1 is a possible D gene (6 bases). The CDR3 covers 15 residues. V was trimmed by 0 bases and J by 13 bases, leaving 16 bases between them. The CDR3 protein is CASSLAGGTRAPLHF. CDR3 nucleotides: TGTGCCAGCAGTTTAGCGGGGGGGACAAGGGCTCCCCTCCACTTT.

This clonotype was seen a few times. The CDR3 nucleotides read TGCGCCAGCAGCTTGGCCACGGCGAACACCGGGGAGCTGTTTTTT. Translation gives CASSLATANTGELFF. J is TRBJ2-2 and V is TRBV5-1; D is ambiguous. V dropped 0 bases and J dropped 0 bases, with 6 bases sitting between them. CDR1 SGHRS and CDR2 YFSETQ come from the germline V gene. The CDR3 loop spans 15 amino acids.

This clonotype has only a few counts. The genes are TRBV29-1 and TRBJ2-7, with 11 bases that match TRBD1. CDR3 length equals 13 residues. CDR1 and CDR2 (germline): SQVTM, ANQGSEA. V was pared by 7 bases and J by 2 bases, with 4 bases of the junction left unmatched. CDR3 sequence (DNA): TGCAGCGCCATGGGACAGGGGGCCTACGAGCAGTACTTC. Residues: CSAMGQGAYEQYF.

This clonotype appeared many times. As DNA, the CDR3 is TGTGCCAGCAGTGAAGTAGCCCTACCTTACAATGAGCAGTTCTTC. This gives the protein CASSEVALPYNEQFF. The chain carries TRBV6-1 and TRBJ2-1; D ambiguous. V was cut by 1 base and J by 4 bases, with 11 bases left in between. CDR1 MNHNS and CDR2 SASEGT come from the germline V gene. The length of the CDR3 is 15 residues.

This clonotype has only a few counts. The chain employs TRBV5-1 and TRBJ2-1; the match to TRBD2 covers 12 bases. The germline V gene encodes CDR1 SGHRS and CDR2 YFSETQ. Germline trimming cut 4 bases from V and 9 bases from J; bases unmatched to any gene: 11. CDR3 length: 16 amino acids. CDR3 in amino acids: CASSMTSGRALGEQFF. For the CDR3, the DNA is TGCGCCAGCAGCATGACTAGCGGGAGAGCGTTAGGTGAGCAGTTCTTC.

This clonotype was seen only a few times. This chain joins TRBV6-6 and TRBJ1-5, with D unclear. V lost 6 bases and J 7 bases, leaving 7 bases between the germline ends. Germline loops: CDR1 MNHNY, CDR2 SVGAGI (reference sequence). The CDR3 sequence is 11 residues long. The CDR3: CASSPGQPQHF. Written as DNA, the CDR3 is TGTGCCAGCAGCCCAGGCCAGCCCCAGCATTTT.